Below are 12 T cell receptor beta chains sequenced from a single sample in a study of response to subunit inactivated influenza vaccine. TCRdb re-called the RT-PCR reads with MiXCR, one entry per CDR3 protein. The sample yields about 530,000 distinct CDR3 sequences, about 10% seen once. The input for sequencing was PBMCs from blood, taken on the day of vaccination. These receptors all come from a man aged 50 to 59 who received an inactivated influenza vaccine.

The V call is TRBV4-1, the J call TRBJ1-5; 9 nucleotides line up with TRBD1. This CDR3 has 18 amino acids. Looked up from germline, CDR1 is MGHRA and CDR2 is YSYEKL. Trimming removed 3 bases from V and 5 bases from J; junction bases left unmatched: 14. DNA of the CDR3: TGCGCCAGCAGCCAGGTCCGGGGACAGGGTGGGGTTCATCAGCCCCAGCATTTT. It codes for CASSQVRGQGGVHQPQHF.

This clonotype has just a few counts. The rearrangement joins TRBV6-2 or TRBV6-3 to TRBJ2-5; no clear D. The CDR3 sequence is 14 residues long. Germline CDR1 and CDR2: MNHEY and SVGEGT. Trimming cost V 4 bases and J 1 base, with 10 bases left between them. In nucleotides, the CDR3 is TGTGCCAGCAGTTTCGACCCCGTCCAAGAGACCCAGTACTTC. It codes for CASSFDPVQETQYF.

The V and J genes are TRBV10-3 and TRBJ1-2; tentatively, D is TRBD1 (6 bases). V was trimmed by 6 bases and J by 3 bases, leaving 14 bases between them. This CDR3 has 14 amino acids. Germline V gene lookup returns CDR1 ENHRY and CDR2 SYGVKD. The CDR3 bases are TGTGCCATCAGACTGACAGGAGTGGACTATGGCTACACCTTC. Translation: CAIRLTGVDYGYTF.

This clonotype has at least ten counts. The chain couples TRBV20-1 to TRBJ2-7; the match to TRBD1 covers 10 bases. Trimming removed 1 base from V and 2 bases from J; junction bases left unmatched: 14. The germline CDR1 and CDR2 sequences are DFQATT and SNEGSKA (reference sequence). The CDR3 runs 18 residues. This chain's CDR3 is CSARGLTGGTISAYEQYF. CDR3 bases: TGCAGTGCTAGAGGGCTGACAGGGGGCACTATTTCAGCCTACGAGCAGTACTTC.

This clonotype was counted only a few times. The V call is TRBV6-1, the J call TRBJ2-2, with 7 bases matching TRBD1. Losses at the gene ends were 3 bases for V and 7 bases for J; bases not matched to a gene: 5. This CDR3 is 14 amino acids long. Germline V lookup: CDR1 MNHNS, CDR2 SASEGT. The DNA for the CDR3 is TGTGCCAGCAGTGAGGGGACAGTGGGCGGGGAGCTGTTTTTT. Translating it yields CASSEGTVGGELFF.

This clonotype was recorded at least ten times. CDR3 loop: CSVEEGKGINEQFF. The CDR3 region has the DNA TGCAGCGTTGAAGAGGGTAAGGGGATAAATGAGCAGTTCTTC. The chain carries TRBV29-1 and TRBJ2-1; D is perhaps TRBD1 (5 bases). Trimming stripped 0 bases from V and 7 bases from J, with 13 bases between. The CDR3 runs to 14 residues. The germline CDR1 and CDR2 sequences are SQVTM and ANQGSEA.

This clonotype has only a few counts. The genes are TRBV27 and TRBJ1-1; D perhaps matches TRBD1 (6 bases). Trimming took off 4 bases at V and 6 bases at J, with 12 bases between the two ends. The CDR3 contains 13 residues. Germline CDR1 and CDR2: MNHEY and SMNVEV (reference sequence). The CDR3 sequence is CASSSRGIPEAFF. The CDR3 nucleotides read TGTGCCAGCAGTTCAAGGGGGATCCCTGAAGCTTTCTTT.

This clonotype has more than one count but fewer than ten. The CDR3 loop reads CASSSGLAGGADTQYF. The CDR3 DNA reads TGTGCCAGCAGCTCTGGACTAGCGGGAGGTGCAGATACGCAGTATTTT. The gene calls are TRBV7-3 and TRBJ2-3; 14 bases agree with TRBD2. CDR3 length equals 16 residues. The germline gives CDR1 SGHTA, CDR2 FQGTGA. The ends lost 4 bases at V and 4 bases at J; junction bases unmatched: 4.

This chain links TRBV9 with TRBJ2-3; 7 nucleotides match TRBD2. The trim removed 5 bases at V and 2 bases at J, leaving 8 bases unmatched. Germline-derived CDR1 and CDR2 are SGDLS and YYNGEE. CDR3 length: 15 amino acids. CDR3 in DNA: TGTGCCAGCAGAGCAGTGGGAGGGCCCACAGATACGCAGTATTTT. The encoded protein is CASRAVGGPTDTQYF.

This clonotype was found a few times. J is TRBJ1-2 and V is TRBV7-2, with unresolved D. This CDR3 is built from 12 residues. Trimming removed 8 bases from V and 5 bases from J, with 12 bases in between. Per the germline V gene, CDR1 is SGHTA and CDR2 is FQGNSA. The CDR3 DNA follows: TGTGCCAGCTCCACTTCCCTATATGGCTACACCTTC. Amino acids: CASSTSLYGYTF.

This clonotype was seen a few times. V is TRBV11-1 and J is TRBJ2-4, with D hard to call. The ends were cut back, 5 bases at V and 0 bases at J, with 23 bases in the middle. Looked up from germline, CDR1 is SGHAT and CDR2 is FQDESV (reference sequence). This CDR3 is built from 19 residues. The CDR3 loop is CASSPLRMTHTLAKNIQYF. The DNA of the CDR3 is TGTGCCAGCAGCCCCCTTCGGATGACTCACACTCTAGCCAAAAACATTCAGTACTTC.

This clonotype has more than one count but fewer than ten. The chain is built from TRBV5-1 and TRBJ1-3; D possibly corresponds to TRBD1 (6 bases). Deletions cut 0 bases from V and 0 bases from J, with 10 bases between. This CDR3 is built from 16 residues. Germline-derived CDR1 and CDR2 are SGHRS and YFSETQ. CDR3 bases: TGCGCCAGCAGCTTGGCCACAGGGATCTCTGGAAACACCATATATTTT. It encodes CASSLATGISGNTIYF.